A selection of T cell receptor beta chains follows, all from one sample in a study of cytomegalovirus exposure and HLA in healthy donors. TCRdb keeps only in-frame clones here, not all; method: immunoSEQ multiplex PCR. The sample includes 90,000 to 130,000 clones, around 85% of them seen just once. Sequenced sample: PBMCs. All receptors come from a young man in good health and CMV-seropositive. The CDR3 runs from the conserved cysteine through the conserved F or W. The D gene is left open where the match is weak. Not every row has a clone size; where given, it reads once, few, many or a size class.

D,V,J,size,DNA,CDR3
TRBD2,TRBV4-1,TRBJ2-5,once,TGCGCCAGCAGCCAAGGGTCTAGCGGGGAGACCCAGTACTTC,CASSQGSSGETQYF
TRBD1,TRBV4-1,TRBJ1-1,NA,TGCGCCAGCAGCCAAGGAACTTTGTACAGGGGGCTGAACACTGAAGCTTTCTTT,CASSQGTLYRGLNTEAFF
NA,TRBV6-5,TRBJ1-2,once,TGTGCCAGCAGTGAAAATTCAGGGGAGTACGGCTACACCTTC,CASSENSGEYGYTF
NA,TRBV7-3,TRBJ1-1,NA,TGTGCCAGCAGCCCCCCAGGGCACACTGAAGCTTTCTTT,CASSPPGHTEAFF
NA,TRBV5-6,TRBJ2-3,once,TGTGCCAGCAGCAGGGAGGCCTTCACAGATACGCAGTATTTT,CASSREAFTDTQYF
NA,TRBV21-1,TRBJ1-1,few,TGTGCCAGCAGCAAACAGGCGCTTGAAGCTTTCTTT,CASSKQALEAFF
TRBD1,TRBV5-4,TRBJ1-4,NA,TGTGCCAGCAGCTTGAGACAGGGCGGTGGAACTAATGAAAAACTGTTTTTT,CASSLRQGGGTNEKLFF
NA,TRBV11-2,TRBJ1-3,NA,TGTGCCAGCAGCTTAGGGGGGGCTGGAAACACCATATATTTT,CASSLGGAGNTIYF
TRBD1,TRBV27,TRBJ2-7,NA,TGTGCCAGCAGTTCCAGCTTTGCCCGGGACAGGGTCAACTACGAGCAGTACTTC,CASSSSFARDRVNYEQYF
NA,TRBV6-4,TRBJ1-6,NA,TGTGCCAGCAGTGACAAGGGGTTTGGTTCACCCCTCCACTTT,CASSDKGFGSPLHF
NA,TRBV2,TRBJ2-6,NA,TGTGCCAGCACAACAACGAGGGCCTCTGGGGCCAACGTCCTGACTTTC,CASTTTRASGANVLTF
TRBD1,TRBV7-9,TRBJ1-3,NA,TGTGCCTCCGGACAGGGAGTAGGAAACACCATATATTTT,CASGQGVGNTIYF
NA,TRBV5-1,TRBJ2-1,NA,TGCGCCAGCAGCTTGGCGGGGGAATCCTACAATGAGCAGTTCTTC,CASSLAGESYNEQFF
NA,TRBV6-6,TRBJ2-2,few,TGTGCCAGCAGTTACTCTCGGAACACCGGGGAGCTGTTTTTT,CASSYSRNTGELFF
NA,TRBV25-1,TRBJ2-3,few,TGTGCCAGCAGTGAATACCTGGAGGATACGCAGTATTTT,CASSEYLEDTQYF
TRBD1,TRBV30,TRBJ2-7,NA,TGTGCCTGGAGTGTACTGGCAGGGGGCTACGAGCAGTACTTC,CAWSVLAGGYEQYF
TRBD1,TRBV18,TRBJ1-4,NA,TGTGCCAGCTCACCAGGCCGACAGGGTTCAAATGAAAAACTGTTTTTT,CASSPGRQGSNEKLFF
NA,TRBV19,TRBJ1-5,few,TGTGCCAGTAGATCTACAGGGAATCAGCCCCAGCATTTT,CASRSTGNQPQHF
TRBD1,TRBV19,TRBJ1-2,NA,TGTGCCAGTAGCGACAGGGGGACTGATGGCTACACCTTC,CASSDRGTDGYTF
NA,TRBV5-6,TRBJ2-5,NA,TGTGCCAGCAGCCCGGGGGACAGTGATAGTGGGACCCAGTACTTC,CASSPGDSDSGTQYF
TRBD2,TRBV11-2,TRBJ2-2,NA,TGTGCCAGCACCCGGCGGGAGTCCGGGGAGCTGTTTTTT,CASTRRESGELFF
NA,TRBV5-4,TRBJ2-1,NA,TGTGCCAGCAGCTTGGAAGGGCGGGATGAGCAGTTCTTC,CASSLEGRDEQFF
TRBD1,TRBV29-1,TRBJ2-7,once,TGCAGCGTGAAGACGGGGACAGGGGGTCTCTACGAGCAGTACTTC,CSVKTGTGGLYEQYF
NA,TRBV4-1,TRBJ1-2,NA,TGCGCCAGCAGCCAAGGGTCAGGTACACACGAATTC,CASSQGSGTHEF
NA,TRBV27,TRBJ2-3,NA,TGTGCCAGCAGTTTGATGGGGGCCCGTAGCACAGATACGCAGTATTTT,CASSLMGARSTDTQYF
NA,TRBV2,TRBJ2-5,NA,TGTGCCAGCATGGCCGGGGGACTTCAAGAGACCCAGTACTTC,CASMAGGLQETQYF
NA,TRBV19,TRBJ1-1,NA,TGTGCCAGTAGTCCAGATTCTGGGGCCACTGAAGCTTTCTTT,CASSPDSGATEAFF
TRBD2,TRBV5-1,TRBJ2-1,NA,TGCGCCAGCAGCTGGACTAGCGGGGACTACAATGAGCAGTTCTTC,CASSWTSGDYNEQFF
NA,TRBV7-2,TRBJ2-3,NA,TGTGCCAGCAGCCCCGGTGCTAGCACAGATACGCAGTATTTT,CASSPGASTDTQYF